The 18 T cell receptor beta chains below come from one sample, sequenced in a study of CD8+ T cells in alopecia areata. cDNA reverse transcribed from extracted RNA served as the sequencing template. Data came from immunoSEQ multiplex PCR; TCRdb stores just in-frame clones and leaves some out. The profile shows some 120,000 clones, roughly 57% of them singletons. Described treatment: oral pan-JAK inhibitor, 5-10 mg twice daily. Sequenced here: CD4+ T cells sorted from blood, sampled at week 4, from a patient treated with tofacitinib. Receptors were obtained from a human donor with alopecia areata.

This clone was counted only a few times. The rearrangement joins TRBV7-2 to TRBJ1-5; 8 bases align to TRBD1. Germline-derived CDR1 and CDR2 are SGHTA and FQGNSA. This CDR3 has 15 amino acids. The ends lost 5 bases at V and 6 bases at J; junction bases unmatched: 9. The DNA for the CDR3 is TGTGCCAGCAGCCAACAGGACAGGGAGGGTCAGCCCCAGCATTTT. Residues: CASSQQDREGQPQHF. The entire variable domain, with the rest obtained from reference TRBV7-2 and TRBJ1-5, is as follows: GAGVSQSPSNKVTEKGKDVELRCDPISGHTALYWYRQSLGQGLEFLIYFQGNSAPDKSGLPSDRFSAERTGGSVSTLTIQRTQQEDSAVYLCASSQQDREGQPQHFGDGTRLSIL.

This clone came up once. The same CDR3 arises from other DNA sequences in this sample as well. This rearrangement joins TRBV29-1 to TRBJ2-5, with TRBD1 matching 8 bases. The CDR3 covers 12 residues. With 6 bases clipped from V and 1 base from J, the junction kept 1 base outside the gene matches. CDR1 is SQVTM, CDR2 ANQGSEA, per germline. This CDR3 is CSVDRGQETQYF. In nucleotides, the CDR3 is TGCAGCGTCGACAGGGGCCAAGAGACCCAGTACTTC.

The sample holds a few counts of this clone. V and J are TRBV5-1 and TRBJ1-1; no firm D call. Trimming removed 0 bases from V and 6 bases from J, with 15 bases in between. Germline V gene data show CDR1 as SGHRS and CDR2 as YFSETQ. The CDR3 is 15 residues long. CDR3: CASSLAWAAVPEAFF. CDR3 coding DNA: TGCGCCAGCAGCTTGGCGTGGGCAGCGGTACCTGAAGCTTTCTTT.

The chain couples TRBV29-1 to TRBJ2-7; 7 nucleotides agree with TRBD1. From germline, CDR1 is SQVTM and CDR2 ANQGSEA. Trimming removed 0 bases from V and 1 base from J; junction bases left unmatched: 6. The CDR3 is 15 amino acids. CDR3 sequence reads: CSVEDWSTGSYEQYF. Here the CDR3 DNA reads TGCAGCGTTGAAGATTGGTCGACAGGGTCCTACGAGCAGTACTTC.

V usage is TRBV7-9 and J usage is TRBJ2-1; the match to TRBD2 covers 11 bases. This CDR3 region has 16 residues. The junction had 5 bases not matched to a gene; V was cut back by 5 bases and J by 2 bases. Per the germline V gene, CDR1 is SEHNR and CDR2 is FQNEAQ (reference sequence). In nucleotides, the CDR3 is TGTGCCAGCAGCCGGAAACTAGCGGGAGCCTACAATGAGCAGTTCTTC. Amino acids: CASSRKLAGAYNEQFF.

Only a few counts were recorded for this clone. The V and J genes are TRBV9 and TRBJ1-1, with TRBD1 matching over 9 bases. Unmatched junction bases numbered 3, after V lost 0 bases and J lost 0 bases. Germline V gives CDR1 SGDLS, CDR2 YYNGEE. CDR3 size: 16 residues. This chain's CDR3 is CASSVGGQGMNTEAFF. CDR3 DNA sequence: TGTGCCAGCAGCGTAGGAGGACAGGGGATGAACACTGAAGCTTTCTTT.

The chain uses TRBV29-1 and TRBJ2-3; the match to TRBD2 covers 14 bases. V lost 3 bases, J lost 2 bases, and 1 base stayed unmatched. The CDR3 is 15 residues long. From germline, CDR1 is SQVTM and CDR2 ANQGSEA. The CDR3 nucleotides are TGCAGCGTTGAGACTAGCGGGAGGGACACAGATACGCAGTATTTT. It translates to CSVETSGRDTDTQYF.

The chain recombines TRBV29-1 with TRBJ2-2; D is uncertain. Germline CDR1 is SQVTM and CDR2 is ANQGSEA. Trimming left V 4 bases short and J 0 bases short, with 12 bases between. The CDR3 covers 15 residues. In nucleotides, the CDR3 is TGCAGCGTTGGGGCACAGAGTACGAACACCGGGGAGCTGTTTTTT. Protein: CSVGAQSTNTGELFF.

This clone was observed a few times. V gene TRBV14 combines with J gene TRBJ2-5; D unresolved. The V end was cut by 1 base, the J end by 4 bases, with 7 bases between. CDR3 length: 13 residues. Looked up from germline, CDR1 is SGHDN and CDR2 is FVKESK. The CDR3 coding sequence is TGTGCCAGCAGCCAAGTGAGTGGAGAGACCCAGTACTTC. Amino acid sequence: CASSQVSGETQYF.

The J gene is TRBJ2-1, the V gene TRBV7-9; 9 nucleotides match TRBD2. This CDR3 has 16 amino acids. Germline CDR1 and CDR2: SEHNR and FQNEAQ (reference sequence). V gave up 0 bases and J gave up 8 bases; unmatched junction bases: 8. The CDR3: CASSLAQVAGAYEQFF. In DNA, the CDR3 is TGTGCCAGCAGCTTAGCGCAGGTAGCGGGAGCCTATGAGCAGTTCTTC.

This chain uses TRBV6-6 with TRBJ2-1, with 11 bases that match TRBD1. J gave up 6 bases and V 5 bases, and 6 bases lay outside the gene matches. Germline V CDR1 and CDR2: MNHNY, SVGAGI (reference sequence). The CDR3 covers 15 residues. The DNA for the CDR3 is TGTGCCAGCAGTGAGCCGGGACAGGGGGTCAATGAGCAGTTCTTC. Its protein product is CASSEPGQGVNEQFF.

V is TRBV29-1 and J is TRBJ1-4; 10 bases are shared with TRBD1. This CDR3 region has 13 residues. Germline trimming cut 7 bases from V and 5 bases from J; bases unmatched to any gene: 4. The germline gives CDR1 SQVTM, CDR2 ANQGSEA. This chain's CDR3 is CSAWTGGNEKLFF. The DNA for the CDR3 is TGCAGCGCTTGGACAGGGGGAAATGAAAAACTGTTTTTT.

A single count supports this clone. CDR3 in DNA: TGCGCCAGCAGCCAACATCAGGGGCAGAACTATGGCTACACCTTC. Amino acids: CASSQHQGQNYGYTF. The gene calls are TRBV4-1 and TRBJ1-2, with D perhaps matching TRBD1 (6 bases). V lost 2 bases and J 2 bases, leaving 12 bases between the germline ends. The CDR3 loop spans 15 amino acids. In germline, CDR1 is MGHRA, CDR2 YSYEKL.

This chain uses TRBV7-8 with TRBJ2-3; D assignment may be TRBD1 or TRBD2 (6 bases each). This CDR3 is built from 16 residues. Trimming removed 1 base from V and 3 bases from J, with 14 bases in between. Per germline, CDR1 SGHVS and CDR2 FQNEAQ. In DNA form, the CDR3 reads TGTGCCAGCAGCTTAGTCGTTGGAGGGGGAACAGATACGCAGTATTTT. The encoded protein is CASSLVVGGGTDTQYF. Combining the CDR3 with reference TRBV7-8 and TRBJ2-3 gives the whole variable domain GAGVSQSPRYKVAKRGQDVALRCDPISGHVSLFWYQQALGQGPEFLTYFQNEAQLDKSGLPSDRFFAERPEGSVSTLKIQRTQQEDSAVYLCASSLVVGGGTDTQYFGPGTRLTVL.

This clone was observed a few times. CDR3 in DNA: TGTGCCAGCAGTGCCTTTTCCGGGACAGGGACTGAAGCTTTCTTT. It is translated as CASSAFSGTGTEAFF. The gene calls are TRBV28 and TRBJ1-1; 9 bases fit TRBD1. J was trimmed by 5 bases and V by 5 bases; bases with no gene match: 9. This CDR3 is built from 15 residues. Germline V lookup: CDR1 MDHEN, CDR2 SYDVKM. The full variable domain, its missing parts supplied by reference TRBV28 and TRBJ1-1, is DVKVTQSSRYLVKRTGEKVFLECVQDMDHENMFWYRQDPGLGLRLIYFSYDVKMKEKGDIPEGYSVSREKKERFSLILESASTNQTSMYLCASSAFSGTGTEAFFGQGTRLTVV.

The chain employs TRBV29-1 and TRBJ1-1; D might be TRBD1 (5 bases). The germline V and J ends were trimmed by 4 bases and 3 bases, with 12 bases remaining between them. This CDR3 spans 13 amino acids. Germline CDR1 SQVTM, CDR2 ANQGSEA. Here the CDR3 reads CSVAEGRDTEAFF. CDR3 bases: TGCAGCGTTGCGGAGGGGAGGGACACTGAAGCTTTCTTT.

A remark on this clone: The sample contains more than one DNA sequence encoding this CDR3. V and J are TRBV30 and TRBJ2-5, with D possibly matching TRBD2 (6 bases). In germline, CDR1 is GTSNPN, CDR2 SVGIG (reference sequence). The CDR3 spans 12 residues. Between the trimmed V and J ends, which lost 3 bases and 5 bases, there was a span of 10 bases. This chain's CDR3 is CAWSSGGETQYF. The CDR3 DNA sequence: TGTGCCTGGAGCTCTGGGGGGGAGACCCAGTACTTC.

J is TRBJ2-7 and V is TRBV7-9, with D perhaps TRBD1 (5 bases). CDR1 and CDR2 (germline): SEHNR, FQNEAQ (reference sequence). Trimming pared 1 base from V and 7 bases from J, leaving 14 bases between. This CDR3 is built from 14 residues. The CDR3, as DNA: TGTGCCAGCAGCTTAGAGGCGCTGGGGCGGGAGCAGTACTTC. Protein sequence: CASSLEALGREQYF.